What follows is one TCR delta chain and its context. This could be a read error, since a much larger clone is one nucleotide away. This sample includes further DNA sequences coding for the same CDR3. This entry belongs to a study of gamma-delta chains in newborns, infants, children. TCRdb made new clone calls on the reads using CATT. The sample includes about 4,200 delta-chain clones, roughly 14% of them seen just once. The CDR3 loop spans 24 amino acids. The ends lost 0 bases at V and 0 bases at J; junction bases unmatched: 16. Germline CDR1 GEAIGNYY, CDR2 EKD. The origin of this receptor is a child who was a newborn, infant or young child, either healthy, febrile or measles-vaccinated (not recorded which). Sequencing used blood. The gene calls are TRDV2 and TRDJ3; TRDD3 agrees at 13 bases. Germline matching of the DNA provided the J gene here, since TCRdb leaves it blank. The CDR3 DNA sequence: TGTGCCTGTGACACCACGGAAACTGGGGGATACGCCCAGAATCGCTCCTGGGACACCCGACAGATGTTTTTC. Translating it yields CACDTTETGGYAQNRSWDTRQMFF.